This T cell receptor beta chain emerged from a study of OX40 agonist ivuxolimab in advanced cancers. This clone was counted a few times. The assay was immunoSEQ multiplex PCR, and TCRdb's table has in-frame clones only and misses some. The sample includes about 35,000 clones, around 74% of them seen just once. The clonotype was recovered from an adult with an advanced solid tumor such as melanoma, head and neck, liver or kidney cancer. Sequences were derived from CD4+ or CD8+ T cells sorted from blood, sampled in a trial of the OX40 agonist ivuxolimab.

For the CDR3, the DNA is TGTGCCAGCAGCCTCGAAGCGTTTACCGGGGAGCTGTTTTTT. This codes for CASSLEAFTGELFF. This chain joins TRBV11-2 and TRBJ2-2, with D hard to call. V was pared by 5 bases and J by 5 bases, with 12 bases between. Germline V CDR1 and CDR2: SGHAT, FQNNGV. The CDR3 is 14 residues long.